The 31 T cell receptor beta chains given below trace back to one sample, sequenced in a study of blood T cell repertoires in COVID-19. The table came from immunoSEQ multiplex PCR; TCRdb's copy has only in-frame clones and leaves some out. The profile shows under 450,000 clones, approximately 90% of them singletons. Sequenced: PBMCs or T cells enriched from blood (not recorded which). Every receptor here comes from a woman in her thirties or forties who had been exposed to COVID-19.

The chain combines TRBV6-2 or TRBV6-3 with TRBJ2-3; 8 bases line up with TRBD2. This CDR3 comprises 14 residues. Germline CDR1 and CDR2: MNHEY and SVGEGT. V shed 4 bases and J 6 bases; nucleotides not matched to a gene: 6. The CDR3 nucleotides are TGTGCCAGCAGTTTCAGCGGGAGCCCCGATACGCAGTATTTT. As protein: CASSFSGSPDTQYF.

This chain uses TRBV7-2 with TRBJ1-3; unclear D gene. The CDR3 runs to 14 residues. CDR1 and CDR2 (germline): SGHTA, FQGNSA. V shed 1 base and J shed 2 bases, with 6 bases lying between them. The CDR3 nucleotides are TGTGCCAGCAGCTTAGGTGGGCCTGGAAACACCATATATTTT. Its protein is CASSLGGPGNTIYF.

The CDR3: CASTPRGQGTAMRYTF. The CDR3, as DNA: TGTGCCAGCACCCCAAGGGGACAGGGAACCGCTATGCGCTACACCTTC. The chain combines TRBV2 with TRBJ1-2; 9 bases fit TRBD1. The CDR3 contains 16 residues. Germline-derived CDR1 and CDR2 are SNHLY and FYNNEI. The junction had 18 bases not matched to a gene; V was cut back by 7 bases and J by 9 bases.

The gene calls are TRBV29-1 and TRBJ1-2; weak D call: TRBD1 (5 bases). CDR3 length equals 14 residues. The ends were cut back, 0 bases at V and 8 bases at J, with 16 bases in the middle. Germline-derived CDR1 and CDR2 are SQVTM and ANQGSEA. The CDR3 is CSVEDQQGGFGYTF. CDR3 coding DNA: TGCAGCGTTGAAGATCAGCAGGGAGGCTTCGGCTACACCTTC.

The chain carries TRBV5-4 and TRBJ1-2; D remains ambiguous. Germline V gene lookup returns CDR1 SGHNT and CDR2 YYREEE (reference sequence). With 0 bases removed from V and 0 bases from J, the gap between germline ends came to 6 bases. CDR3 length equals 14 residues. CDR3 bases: TGTGCCAGCAGCTTGGACAGATCTAACTATGGCTACACCTTC. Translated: CASSLDRSNYGYTF.

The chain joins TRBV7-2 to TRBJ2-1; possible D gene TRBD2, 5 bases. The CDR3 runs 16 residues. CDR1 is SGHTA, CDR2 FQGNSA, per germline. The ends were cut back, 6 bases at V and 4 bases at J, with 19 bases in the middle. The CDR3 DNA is TGTGCCAGCAGTAAAATGGGCGGGCCCCCTTACAATGAGCAGTTCTTC. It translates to CASSKMGGPPYNEQFF.

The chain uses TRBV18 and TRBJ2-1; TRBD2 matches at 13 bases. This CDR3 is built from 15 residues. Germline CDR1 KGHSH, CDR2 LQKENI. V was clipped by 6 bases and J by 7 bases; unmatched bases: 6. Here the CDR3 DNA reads TGTGCCAGCTCTTCCGGGACTAGCGGGATAAATGAGCAGTTCTTC. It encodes CASSSGTSGINEQFF. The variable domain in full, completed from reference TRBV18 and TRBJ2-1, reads NAGVMQNPRHLVRRRGQEARLRCSPMKGHSHVYWYRQLPEEGLKFMVYLQKENIIDESGMPKERFSAEFPKEGPSILRIQQVVRGDSAAYFCASSSGTSGINEQFFGPGTRLTVL.

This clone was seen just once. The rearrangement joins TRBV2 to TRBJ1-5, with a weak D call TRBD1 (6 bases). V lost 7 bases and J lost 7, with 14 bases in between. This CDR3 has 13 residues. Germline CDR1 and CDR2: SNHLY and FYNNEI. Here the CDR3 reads CASKGGFQQPQHF. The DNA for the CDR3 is TGTGCCAGCAAGGGGGGGTTTCAACAGCCCCAGCATTTT.

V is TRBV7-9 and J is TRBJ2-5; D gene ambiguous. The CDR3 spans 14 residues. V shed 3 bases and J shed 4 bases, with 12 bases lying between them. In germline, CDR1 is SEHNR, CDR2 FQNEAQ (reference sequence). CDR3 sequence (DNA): TGTGCCAGCAGCTTGCCCCGCCGCGGAGAGACCCAGTACTTC. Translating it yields CASSLPRRGETQYF.

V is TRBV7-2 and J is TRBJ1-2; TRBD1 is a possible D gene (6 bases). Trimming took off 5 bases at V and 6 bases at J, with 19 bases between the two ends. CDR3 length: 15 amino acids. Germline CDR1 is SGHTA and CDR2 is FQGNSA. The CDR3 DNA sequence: TGTGCCAGCAGCCCCGGCCCCAGGGGTGAGGATGGCTACACCTTC. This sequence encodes CASSPGPRGEDGYTF.

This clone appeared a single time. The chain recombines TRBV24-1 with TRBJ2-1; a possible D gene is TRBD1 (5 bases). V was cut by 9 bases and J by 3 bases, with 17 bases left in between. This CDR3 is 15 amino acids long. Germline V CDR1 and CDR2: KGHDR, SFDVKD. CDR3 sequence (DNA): TGTGCCACCTCCAAGGTGGACACTAACTACAATGAGCAGTTCTTC. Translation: CATSKVDTNYNEQFF.

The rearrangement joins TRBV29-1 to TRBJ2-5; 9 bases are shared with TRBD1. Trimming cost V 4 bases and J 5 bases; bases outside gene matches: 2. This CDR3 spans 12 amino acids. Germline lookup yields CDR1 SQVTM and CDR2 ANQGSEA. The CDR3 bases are TGCAGCGTTGGGACAGGGGCCGAGACCCAGTACTTC. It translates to CSVGTGAETQYF. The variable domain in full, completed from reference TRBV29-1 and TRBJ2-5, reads SAVISQKPSRDICQRGTSLTIQCQVDSQVTMMFWYRQQPGQSLTLIATANQGSEATYESGFVIDKFPISRPNLTFSTLTVSNMSPEDSSIYLCSVGTGAETQYFGPGTRLLVL.

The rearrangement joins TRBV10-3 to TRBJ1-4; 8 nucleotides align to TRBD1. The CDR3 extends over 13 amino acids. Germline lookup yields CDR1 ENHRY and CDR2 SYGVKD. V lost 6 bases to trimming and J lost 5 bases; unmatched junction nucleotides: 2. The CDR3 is CAIRGQENEKLFF. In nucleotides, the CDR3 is TGTGCCATCAGGGGACAGGAGAATGAAAAACTGTTTTTT.

The CDR3 nucleotides read TGTGCCAGCAGTATTAATACAGGGGAATGGCAGCCCCAGCATTTT. This gives the protein CASSINTGEWQPQHF. The chain couples TRBV2 to TRBJ1-5, with TRBD1 identical over 7 bases. V lost 5 bases, J lost 7 bases, and 11 bases stayed unmatched. The CDR3 is 15 amino acids. Germline V gene data show CDR1 as SNHLY and CDR2 as FYNNEI.

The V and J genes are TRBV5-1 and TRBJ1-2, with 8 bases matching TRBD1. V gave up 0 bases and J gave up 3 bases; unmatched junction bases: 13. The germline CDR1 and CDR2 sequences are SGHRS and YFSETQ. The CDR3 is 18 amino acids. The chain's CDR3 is CASSLAWTGSGPDYGYTF. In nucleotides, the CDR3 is TGCGCCAGCAGCTTGGCATGGACAGGGTCAGGACCCGACTATGGCTACACCTTC. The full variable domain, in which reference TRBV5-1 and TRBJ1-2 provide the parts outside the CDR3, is KAGVTQTPRYLIKTRGQQVTLSCSPISGHRSVSWYQQTPGQGLQFLFEYFSETQRNKGNFPGRFSGRQFSNSRSEMNVSTLELGDSALYLCASSLAWTGSGPDYGYTFGSGTRLTVV.

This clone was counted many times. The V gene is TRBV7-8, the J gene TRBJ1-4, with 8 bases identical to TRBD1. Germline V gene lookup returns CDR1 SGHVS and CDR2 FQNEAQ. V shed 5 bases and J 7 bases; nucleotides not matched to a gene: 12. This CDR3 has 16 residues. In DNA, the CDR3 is TGTGCCAGCAGCCCATTTGACAGGGGCGGAGGTGAAAAACTGTTTTTT. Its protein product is CASSPFDRGGGEKLFF.

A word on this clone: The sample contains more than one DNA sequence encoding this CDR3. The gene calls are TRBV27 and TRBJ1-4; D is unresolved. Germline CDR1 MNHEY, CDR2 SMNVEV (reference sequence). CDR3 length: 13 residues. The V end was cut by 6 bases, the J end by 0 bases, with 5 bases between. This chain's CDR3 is CASRRATNEKLFF. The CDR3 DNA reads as TGTGCCAGCAGGCGGGCAACTAATGAAAAACTGTTTTTT.

Written as DNA, the CDR3 is TGCGCCAGCAGCTTGGAGACACGCACAGATACGCAGTATTTT. Protein sequence: CASSLETRTDTQYF. The chain carries TRBV5-1 and TRBJ2-3; D is unclear. The V end lost 0 bases, the J end lost 1 base, and 6 bases lay between the germline ends. This CDR3 spans 14 amino acids. Germline CDR1 and CDR2: SGHRS and YFSETQ.

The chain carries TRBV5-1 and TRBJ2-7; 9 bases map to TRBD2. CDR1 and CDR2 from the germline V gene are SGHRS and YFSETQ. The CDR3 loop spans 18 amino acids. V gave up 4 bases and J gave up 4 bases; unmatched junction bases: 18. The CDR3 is CASSSGAGGSSATYEQYF. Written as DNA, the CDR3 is TGCGCCAGCAGCAGTGGAGCGGGGGGCTCCTCAGCAACGTACGAGCAGTACTTC. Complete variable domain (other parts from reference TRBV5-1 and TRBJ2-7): KAGVTQTPRYLIKTRGQQVTLSCSPISGHRSVSWYQQTPGQGLQFLFEYFSETQRNKGNFPGRFSGRQFSNSRSEMNVSTLELGDSALYLCASSSGAGGSSATYEQYFGPGTRLTVT.

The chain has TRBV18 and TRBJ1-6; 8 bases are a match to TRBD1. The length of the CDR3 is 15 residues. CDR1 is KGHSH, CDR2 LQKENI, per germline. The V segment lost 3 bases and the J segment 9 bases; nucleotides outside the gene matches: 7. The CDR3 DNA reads TGTGCCAGCTCACCCATTCCAGGGGGCGGTTCACCCCTCCACTTT. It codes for CASSPIPGGGSPLHF.

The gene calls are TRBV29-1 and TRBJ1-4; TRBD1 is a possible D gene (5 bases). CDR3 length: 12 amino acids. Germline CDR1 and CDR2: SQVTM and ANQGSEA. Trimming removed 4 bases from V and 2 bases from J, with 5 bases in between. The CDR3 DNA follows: TGCAGCGTTGGACAGACTAATGAAAAACTGTTTTTT. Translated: CSVGQTNEKLFF.

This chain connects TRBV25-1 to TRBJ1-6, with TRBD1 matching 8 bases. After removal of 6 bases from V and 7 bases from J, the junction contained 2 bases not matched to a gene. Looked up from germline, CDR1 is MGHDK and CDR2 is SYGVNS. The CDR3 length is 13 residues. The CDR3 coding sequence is TGTGCCAGCAGGGACAGGGTGAATTCACCCCTCCACTTT. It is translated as CASRDRVNSPLHF. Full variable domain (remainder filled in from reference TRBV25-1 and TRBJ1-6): EADIYQTPRYLVIGTGKKITLECSQTMGHDKMYWYQQDPGMELHLIHYSYGVNSTEKGDLSSESTVSRIRTEHFPLTLESARPSHTSQYLCASRDRVNSPLHFGNGTRLTVT.

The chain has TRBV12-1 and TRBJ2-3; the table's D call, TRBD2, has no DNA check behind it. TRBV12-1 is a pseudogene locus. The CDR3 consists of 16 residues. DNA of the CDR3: TGTGCCAGCAGCGCTGGGACTAACGGGGGGAATGATACGCAGTATTTT. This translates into CASSAGTNGGNDTQYF.

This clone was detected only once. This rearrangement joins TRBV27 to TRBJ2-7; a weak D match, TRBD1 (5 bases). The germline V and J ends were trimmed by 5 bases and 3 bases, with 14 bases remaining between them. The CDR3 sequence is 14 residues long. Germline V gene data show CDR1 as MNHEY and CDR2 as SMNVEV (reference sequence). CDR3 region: CASSPQVRVYEQYF. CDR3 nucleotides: TGTGCCAGCAGTCCTCAGGTCAGGGTCTACGAGCAGTACTTC.

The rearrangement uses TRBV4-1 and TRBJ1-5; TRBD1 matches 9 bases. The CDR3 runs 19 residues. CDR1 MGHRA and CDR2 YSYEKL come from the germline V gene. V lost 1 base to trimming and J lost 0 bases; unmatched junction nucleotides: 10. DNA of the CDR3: TGCGCCAGCAGCCAAGTTGTGACAGGGGGAGATTATAGCAATCAGCCCCAGCATTTT. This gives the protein CASSQVVTGGDYSNQPQHF.

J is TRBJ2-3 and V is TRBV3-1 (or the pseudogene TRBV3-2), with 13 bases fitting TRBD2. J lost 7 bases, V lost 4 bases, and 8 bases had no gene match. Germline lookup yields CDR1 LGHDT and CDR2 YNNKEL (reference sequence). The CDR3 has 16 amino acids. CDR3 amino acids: CASSPRTSGGVNTQYF. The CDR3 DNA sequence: TGTGCCAGCAGCCCTCGGACTAGCGGGGGCGTAAATACGCAGTATTTT.

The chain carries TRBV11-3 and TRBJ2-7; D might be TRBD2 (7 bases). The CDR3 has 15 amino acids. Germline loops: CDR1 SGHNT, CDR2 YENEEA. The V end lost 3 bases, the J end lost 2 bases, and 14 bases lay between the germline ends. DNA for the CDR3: TGTGCCAGCAGCTTGGGGGGGCCTTCGGCCTACGAGCAGTACTTC. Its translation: CASSLGGPSAYEQYF.

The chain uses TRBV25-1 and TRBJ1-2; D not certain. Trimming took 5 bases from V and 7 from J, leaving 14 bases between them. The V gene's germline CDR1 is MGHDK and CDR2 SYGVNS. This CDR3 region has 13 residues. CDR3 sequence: CASSQQNNIGYTF. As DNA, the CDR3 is TGTGCCAGCAGTCAACAGAACAATATTGGCTACACCTTC.

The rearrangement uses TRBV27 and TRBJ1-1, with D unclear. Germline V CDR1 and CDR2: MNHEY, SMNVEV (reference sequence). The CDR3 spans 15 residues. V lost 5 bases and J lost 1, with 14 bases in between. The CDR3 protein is CASSPRGLGNTEAFF. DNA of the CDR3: TGTGCCAGCAGTCCCCGGGGTCTGGGGAACACTGAAGCTTTCTTT.

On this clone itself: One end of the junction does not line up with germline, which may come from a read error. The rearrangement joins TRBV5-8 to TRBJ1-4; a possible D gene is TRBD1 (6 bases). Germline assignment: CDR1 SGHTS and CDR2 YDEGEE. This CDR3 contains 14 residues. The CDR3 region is CASNLAGANEKLFF. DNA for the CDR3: TGTGCCAGCAACTTGGCAGGGGCTAATGAAAAACTGTTTTTT.

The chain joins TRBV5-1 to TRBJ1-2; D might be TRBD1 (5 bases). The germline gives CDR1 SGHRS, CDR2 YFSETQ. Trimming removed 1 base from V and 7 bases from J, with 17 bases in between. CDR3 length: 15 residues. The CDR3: CASSLSGVTGTGYTF. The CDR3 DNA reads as TGCGCCAGCAGCTTGTCAGGTGTTACAGGTACTGGCTACACCTTC.